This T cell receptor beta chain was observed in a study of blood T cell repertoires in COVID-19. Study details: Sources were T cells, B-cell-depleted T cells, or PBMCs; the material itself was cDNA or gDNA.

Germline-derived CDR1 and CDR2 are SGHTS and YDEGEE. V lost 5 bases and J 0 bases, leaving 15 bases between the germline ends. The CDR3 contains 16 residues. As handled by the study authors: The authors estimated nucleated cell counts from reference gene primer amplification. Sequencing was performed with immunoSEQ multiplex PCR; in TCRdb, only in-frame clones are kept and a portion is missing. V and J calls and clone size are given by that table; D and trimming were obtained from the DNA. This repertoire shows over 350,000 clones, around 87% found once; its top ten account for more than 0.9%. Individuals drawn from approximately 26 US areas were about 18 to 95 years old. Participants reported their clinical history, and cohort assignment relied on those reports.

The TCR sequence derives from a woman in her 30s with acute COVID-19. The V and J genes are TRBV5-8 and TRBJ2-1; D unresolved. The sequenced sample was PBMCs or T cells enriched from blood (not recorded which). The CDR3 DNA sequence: TGTGCCAGCAGAGTGCCTCCTAGTGACTCCTACAATGAGCAGTTCTTC. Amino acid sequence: CASRVPPSDSYNEQFF.